The rows below give T cell receptor beta chains drawn from one sample of a study of CD8+ T cells in alopecia areata. The method was immunoSEQ multiplex PCR; TCRdb's version includes in-frame clones alone and lacks a portion of them. The data contain about 210,000 clones, more than 60% of them singletons. The sample here was CD4+ T cells sorted from blood, taken at week 44, from a patient treated with tofacitinib. These TCRs come from a human donor with alopecia areata. Each CDR3 is given with its conserved first and last residue. The D gene is left open where the match is weak. For some rows the clone size is stated as once, few or many, or as a class when expanded; others skip it.

size: -; J: TRBJ2-2; V: TRBV11-2; D: TRBD1; CDR3: CASSSRTGVGITGELFF; DNA: TGTGCCAGCAGCTCCCGCACAGGGGTCGGCATCACCGGGGAGCTGTTTTTT
size: -; J: TRBJ2-1; V: TRBV25-1; D: -; CDR3: CASSPRTALGSHEQFF; DNA: TGTGCCAGCAGTCCCCGGACGGCCTTAGGAAGTCATGAGCAGTTCTTC
size: -; J: TRBJ1-6; V: TRBV4-3; D: -; CDR3: CASSPRQLGINSPLHF; DNA: TGCGCCAGCAGCCCCCGACAACTAGGGATTAATTCACCCCTCCACTTT
size: -; J: TRBJ2-7; V: TRBV6-5; D: -; CDR3: CASSYSIAGRTYEQYF; DNA: TGTGCCAGCAGTTACTCGATCGCGGGGCGAACCTACGAGCAGTACTTC
size: -; J: TRBJ1-2; V: TRBV10-3; D: TRBD1; CDR3: CAIRLTGKDYGYTF; DNA: TGTGCCATCAGATTGACAGGGAAGGACTATGGCTACACCTTC
size: -; J: TRBJ1-1; V: TRBV23-1; D: -; CDR3: CASSPPGGRFSEAFF; DNA: TGCGCCAGCAGTCCACCTGGGGGGCGATTCTCTGAAGCTTTCTTT
size: -; J: TRBJ2-7; V: TRBV14; D: -; CDR3: CASSLGKEQYF; DNA: TGTGCCAGCAGCCTGGGGAAGGAGCAGTACTTC
size: -; J: TRBJ1-2; V: TRBV13; D: -; CDR3: CASSLSGRRSYGYTF; DNA: TGTGCCAGCAGCTTATCGGGCCGGCGCTCCTATGGCTACACCTTC
size: -; J: TRBJ2-2; V: TRBV2; D: TRBD2; CDR3: CAGYSGGAGELFF; DNA: TGTGCCGGCTATAGCGGGGGGGCCGGGGAGCTGTTTTTT
size: -; J: TRBJ1-2; V: TRBV9; D: -; CDR3: CASSVSDSHSFYGYTF; DNA: TGTGCCAGCAGCGTATCGGACAGTCACTCCTTCTATGGCTACACCTTC
size: -; J: TRBJ2-3; V: TRBV30; D: -; CDR3: CACPRINGDTQYF; DNA: TGTGCCTGCCCGAGGATCAATGGGGATACGCAGTATTTT
size: few; J: TRBJ1-1; V: TRBV30; D: -; CDR3: CAWSVRENTEAFF; DNA: TGTGCCTGGAGTGTAAGAGAGAACACTGAAGCTTTCTTT
size: -; J: TRBJ2-5; V: TRBV23-1; D: -; CDR3: CASSQSRWLQETQYF; DNA: TGCGCCAGCAGTCAATCGCGGTGGCTTCAAGAGACCCAGTACTTC
size: once; J: TRBJ2-7; V: TRBV29-1; D: -; CDR3: CSVGTSTSSYEQYF; DNA: TGCAGCGTTGGAACTTCGACATCTTCCTACGAGCAGTACTTC
size: -; J: TRBJ1-1; V: TRBV30; D: -; CDR3: CAWSQDTEAFF; DNA: TGTGCCTGGAGTCAAGACACTGAAGCTTTCTTT
size: -; J: TRBJ2-5; V: TRBV19; D: TRBD1; CDR3: CASRQPGGETQYF; DNA: TGTGCCAGTAGGCAACCAGGGGGAGAGACCCAGTACTTC
size: -; J: TRBJ2-3; V: TRBV4-3; D: -; CDR3: CASSQDEGGADTQYF; DNA: TGCGCCAGCAGCCAAGATGAGGGAGGTGCAGATACGCAGTATTTT
size: few; J: TRBJ2-5; V: TRBV4-3; D: TRBD1; CDR3: CASSQELADRGETQYF; DNA: TGCGCCAGCAGCCAAGAACTTGCGGACAGGGGTGAGACCCAGTACTTC
size: -; J: TRBJ2-1; V: TRBV25-1; D: -; CDR3: CASSLSGIYNEQFF; DNA: TGTGCCAGCAGTCTCTCAGGGATCTACAATGAGCAGTTCTTC
size: once; J: TRBJ1-1; V: TRBV6-6; D: -; CDR3: CASSSRGIAEAFF; DNA: TGTGCCAGCAGTTCGAGGGGGATCGCTGAAGCTTTCTTT
size: -; J: TRBJ1-6; V: TRBV5-4; D: -; CDR3: CASSLNPKGISPLHF; DNA: TGTGCCAGCAGCTTGAACCCCAAGGGGATCTCACCCCTCCACTTT
size: -; J: TRBJ2-2; V: TRBV5-1; D: -; CDR3: CASSLGRANTGELFF; DNA: TGCGCCAGCAGCTTGGGCAGGGCGAACACCGGGGAGCTGTTTTTT
size: -; J: TRBJ1-6; V: TRBV6-1; D: -; CDR3: CASATVYNSPLHF; DNA: TGTGCCAGCGCGACAGTTTATAATTCACCCCTCCACTTT
size: -; J: TRBJ1-1; V: TRBV2; D: -; CDR3: CASSLHRDGAFF; DNA: TGTGCCAGCAGTCTCCACAGGGACGGGGCTTTCTTT
size: -; J: TRBJ1-1; V: TRBV29-1; D: TRBD1; CDR3: CSARDRGGITEAFF; DNA: TGCAGCGCCCGGGACAGGGGTGGGATCACTGAAGCTTTCTTT
size: -; J: TRBJ1-2; V: TRBV30; D: TRBD1; CDR3: CAWSDSQGTYYGYTF; DNA: TGTGCCTGGAGTGACTCACAGGGGACTTACTATGGCTACACCTTC
size: few; J: TRBJ2-2; V: TRBV10-3; D: TRBD1; CDR3: CASGQGADTGELFF; DNA: TGTGCCAGTGGACAGGGGGCGGACACCGGGGAGCTGTTTTTT
size: -; J: TRBJ2-5; V: TRBV11-2; D: TRBD1; CDR3: CASSPTGKETQYF; DNA: TGTGCCAGCAGCCCGACAGGGAAAGAGACCCAGTACTTC
size: once; J: TRBJ1-1; V: TRBV19; D: TRBD1; CDR3: CASRSGQGNTEAFF; DNA: TGTGCCAGTAGATCGGGACAGGGGAACACTGAAGCTTTCTTT
size: few; J: TRBJ1-1; V: TRBV29-1; D: TRBD1; CDR3: CSSGGGPTEAFF; DNA: TGCAGCTCAGGGGGTGGCCCCACTGAAGCTTTCTTT
size: few; J: TRBJ2-6; V: TRBV5-8; D: -; CDR3: CASPPKSGANVLTF; DNA: TGTGCCAGCCCGCCGAAATCTGGGGCCAACGTCCTGACTTTC
size: -; J: TRBJ1-5; V: TRBV4-3; D: -; CDR3: CASSQDMYQPQHF; DNA: TGCGCCAGCAGCCAAGATATGTATCAGCCCCAGCATTTT
size: -; J: TRBJ2-4; V: TRBV2; D: -; CDR3: CASRSTGAKNIQYF; DNA: TGTGCCAGCAGGAGCACTGGAGCCAAAAACATTCAGTACTTC
size: -; J: TRBJ1-1; V: TRBV29-1; D: -; CDR3: CSVPGLNTEAFF; DNA: TGCAGCGTCCCGGGACTGAACACTGAAGCTTTCTTT
size: few; J: TRBJ1-1; V: TRBV5-1; D: -; CDR3: CASSLVPGTEAFF; DNA: TGCGCCAGCAGCTTGGTTCCGGGAACTGAAGCTTTCTTT
size: -; J: TRBJ2-2; V: TRBV9; D: -; CDR3: CASSVEMAGRNTGELFF; DNA: TGTGCCAGCAGCGTAGAGATGGCAGGACGCAACACCGGGGAGCTGTTTTTT
size: once; J: TRBJ1-1; V: TRBV29-1; D: -; CDR3: CSVQKLMNTEAFF; DNA: TGCAGCGTCCAAAAGCTTATGAACACTGAAGCTTTCTTT
size: -; J: TRBJ1-2; V: TRBV18; D: -; CDR3: CASSPRREDGYTF; DNA: TGTGCCAGCTCACCACGCAGGGAGGATGGCTACACCTTC
size: -; J: TRBJ1-4; V: TRBV30; D: -; CDR3: CAGRGHEKLFF; DNA: TGTGCCGGGCGGGGGCATGAAAAACTGTTTTTT
size: -; J: TRBJ1-2; V: TRBV29-1; D: -; CDR3: CSVERARF; DNA: TGCAGCGTTGAAAGGGCTCGCTTC
size: -; J: TRBJ1-2; V: TRBV2; D: -; CDR3: CASSEDYGYTF; DNA: TGTGCCAGCAGTGAGGACTATGGCTACACCTTC
size: -; J: TRBJ1-1; V: TRBV2; D: -; CDR3: CASSDLGGTEAFF; DNA: TGTGCCAGCAGTGATTTGGGGGGCACTGAAGCTTTCTTT
size: -; J: TRBJ1-5; V: TRBV7-9; D: -; CDR3: CASSLELNQPQHF; DNA: TGTGCCAGCAGCTTAGAACTTAATCAGCCCCAGCATTTT
size: -; J: TRBJ2-5; V: TRBV15; D: -; CDR3: CATSRDITGKETQYF; DNA: TGTGCCACCAGCAGAGACATAACAGGGAAAGAGACCCAGTACTTC
size: -; J: TRBJ1-6; V: TRBV19; D: TRBD1; CDR3: CASSIRTGGDNSPLHF; DNA: TGTGCCAGTAGTATAAGGACAGGGGGAGATAATTCACCCCTCCACTTT